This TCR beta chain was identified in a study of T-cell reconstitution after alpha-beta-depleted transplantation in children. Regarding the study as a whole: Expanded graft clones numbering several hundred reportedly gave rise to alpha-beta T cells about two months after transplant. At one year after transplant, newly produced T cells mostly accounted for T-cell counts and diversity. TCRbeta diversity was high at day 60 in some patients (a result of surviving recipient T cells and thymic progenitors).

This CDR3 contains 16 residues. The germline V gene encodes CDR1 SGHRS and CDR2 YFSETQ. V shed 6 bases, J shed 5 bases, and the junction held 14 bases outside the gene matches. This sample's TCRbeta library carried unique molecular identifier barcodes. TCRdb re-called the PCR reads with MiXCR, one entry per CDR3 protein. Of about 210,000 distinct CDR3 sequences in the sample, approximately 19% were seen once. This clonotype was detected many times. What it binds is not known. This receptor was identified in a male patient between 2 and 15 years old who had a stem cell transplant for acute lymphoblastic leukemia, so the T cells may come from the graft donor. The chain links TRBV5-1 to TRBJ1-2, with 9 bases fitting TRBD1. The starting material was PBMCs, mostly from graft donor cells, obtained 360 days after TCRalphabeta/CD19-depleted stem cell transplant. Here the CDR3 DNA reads TGCGCCAGCACCTCAACACAGGGTGGACAGGGGTATGGCTACACCTTC. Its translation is CASTSTQGGQGYGYTF.